The sequence of this T cell receptor beta chain was determined in a study of blood T cells in healthy people across ages (dated by TCRdb to the mid-2010s). Regarding the research as a whole: Template switching captured roughly one uniquely barcoded TCR beta cDNA molecule per two T cells in model experiments. To avoid experimental bias, donors of different ages were randomly spread across the sequencing lanes. Two additional independent replicas of 1 million unique cDNA reads from the same blood draw were analyzed for two donors (one aged 18 to 30 and one aged 80 or older). To track age-related changes in TCR beta repertoire diversity, the study relied on deep sequencing normalized with unique cDNA molecular identifiers. Donors were grouped into four age groups: young (average approximately 16 years), middle-aged (about 38), aged (around 60) and long-lived (82).

From a lookup of the germline V gene, CDR1 and CDR2 are MGHDK and SYGVNS. The CDR3 measures 18 amino acids from cysteine to phenylalanine. Just CDR3 DNA is preserved here, 54 bases in frame from base 1. The junction carries 25 bases between V and J, which are trimmed by 3 bases and 5 bases respectively. The approximately 39 donors, aged about 6 to 95 years, were systemically healthy Caucasian individuals from Russia. Approximately 9.3 milliliters of peripheral blood were collected from each donor into EDTA-treated Vacutainer tubes. Ficoll-Paque density-gradient centrifugation was used to isolate PBMCs, with at least 6.5 million obtained per sample. Trizol reagent was used to extract total RNA from PBMCs, with at least 5.5 micrograms per sample. The percentages of naive CD45RAhigh/CD27high T cells were determined by flow cytometry on a PBMC aliquot from every donor. Overall study results and their limits: Estimates of total diversity from one million sequenced T cells were regarded as lower bounds and underestimates. Because donor CMV infection status was unknown, age-related changes in expanded clonotypes were potentially confounded. Compared with the aged group, the long-lived group had more naive CD4+ T cells, fewer expanded clones and increased TCR diversity, suggesting age selection. Observed TCR beta diversity correlated strongly with the percentage of naive T cells measured by flow cytometry. Observed TCR beta diversity per million T cells fell roughly linearly with age, and a significant reduction was already apparent by age about 43. Bulk unsorted PBMC profiling prevented conclusive comparison of naive and antigen-experienced compartments.

Library preparation used 5' RACE. The data were produced on an Illumina HiSeq 2500. A second 7 to 11 cycle PCR used a sample-barcoded 5' primer and a J-beta primer mix. A unique molecular identifier was introduced onto each TCR beta cDNA molecule by a template-switch 5' adaptor carrying 12 random nucleotides. At least 3 million CDR3-containing paired-end reads were obtained from each sample. First-strand cDNA synthesis was performed from all RNA using the Mint cDNA synthesis kit, with priming by a TRBC-specific oligonucleotide. Following uracil-DNA glycosylase treatment, all cDNA underwent a first 18-cycle PCR with the universal primers M1SS and BC2_uni_R. In the source study's methods: Normalization of each sample was performed by random selection of 1 million high-quality reads, each carrying a distinct molecular identifier. Reads sharing molecular identifiers were discarded rather than binned into consensus sequences. CDR3 identification, clonotype clustering and error correction used MiTCR with a Q25 quality threshold and the strictest error-elimination algorithm. A nonparametric unseen species model with Euler transformation was used to estimate a lower bound on total TCR beta diversity. TCRdb reanalyzed the raw reads on its own, using fastp at Q25 for trimming and MiXCR for clone calling, and kept in-frame beta chains. Each record represents a unique CDR3 protein, reported with the most common genes and DNA among its rows. V and J calls and clone size were set by TCRdb, not the authors. The table for this sample lists roughly 1,300,000 distinct CDR3 sequences; approximately 59% of them were counted only once. The leading ten clones occupy over 5.5% of the sample.

About this clonotype: The target of this receptor is not known. Within one base of it there is no much larger clone, and no base qualities were kept.

This TCR was sampled from a man in his late teens or twenties in good health. The sequenced sample consisted of blood. Recombination linked TRBV25-1 to TRBJ1-1, with no D gene named confidently. The nucleotide sequence is given as TGTGCCAGCAGTGATCACGCCGGGCGGGTGTCGAAATTGACTGAAGCTTTCTTT. It is translated as CASSDHAGRVSKLTEAFF.